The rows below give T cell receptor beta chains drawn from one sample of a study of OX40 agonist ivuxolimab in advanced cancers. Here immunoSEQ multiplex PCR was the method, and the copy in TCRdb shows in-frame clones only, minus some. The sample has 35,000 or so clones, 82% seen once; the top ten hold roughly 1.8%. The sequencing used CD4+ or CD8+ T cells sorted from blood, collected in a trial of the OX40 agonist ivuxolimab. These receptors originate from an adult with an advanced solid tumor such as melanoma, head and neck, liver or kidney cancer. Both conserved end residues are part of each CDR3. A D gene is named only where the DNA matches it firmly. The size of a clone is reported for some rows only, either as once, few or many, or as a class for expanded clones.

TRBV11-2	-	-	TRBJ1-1	CASSLRGQAPGGTEAFF	TGTGCCAGCAGCCTAAGGGGTCAGGCCCCCGGGGGCACTGAAGCTTTCTTT
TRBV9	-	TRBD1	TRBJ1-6	CASSVTPWTGENSPLHF	TGTGCCAGCAGCGTCACACCTTGGACAGGGGAAAATTCACCCCTCCACTTT
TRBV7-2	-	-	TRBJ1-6	CASSIVPEAPSPLHF	TGTGCCAGCAGTATAGTGCCCGAAGCTCCTTCACCCCTCCACTTT
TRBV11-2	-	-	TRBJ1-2	CASRDLQVGYTF	TGTGCCAGCAGGGACCTACAGGTTGGCTACACCTTC
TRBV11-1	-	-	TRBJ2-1	CASSPRGGEQFF	TGTGCCAGCAGCCCCAGGGGGGGGGAGCAGTTCTTC
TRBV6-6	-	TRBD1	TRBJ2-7	CASREQGTEQYF	TGTGCCAGCAGGGAACAGGGGACCGAGCAGTACTTC
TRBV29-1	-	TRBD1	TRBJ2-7	CSFPGQGLHEQYF	TGCAGCTTTCCGGGACAGGGGTTACACGAGCAGTACTTC
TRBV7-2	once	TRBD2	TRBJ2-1	CASSATSGGASNEQFF	TGTGCCAGCAGCGCGACTAGCGGGGGGGCGAGTAATGAGCAGTTCTTC
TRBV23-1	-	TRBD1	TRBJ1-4	CASSQSWTGSEKLFF	TGCGCCAGCAGTCAATCCTGGACAGGGAGCGAAAAACTGTTTTTT
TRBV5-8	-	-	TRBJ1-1	CASSWTSRASEAFF	TGTGCCAGCAGCTGGACCTCTAGGGCCTCTGAAGCTTTCTTT
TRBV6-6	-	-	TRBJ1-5	CASSYSAGFSQPQHF	TGTGCCAGCAGTTACTCGGCAGGCTTTAGTCAGCCCCAGCATTTT
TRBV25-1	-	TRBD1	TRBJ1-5	CASSRGRDQPQHF	TGTGCCAGCAGTAGGGGGCGGGATCAGCCCCAGCATTTT
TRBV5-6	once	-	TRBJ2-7	CASSLYVGNYEQYF	TGTGCCAGCAGCTTGTACGTAGGGAACTACGAGCAGTACTTC
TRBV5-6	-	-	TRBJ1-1	CASSFGWENTEAFF	TGTGCCAGCAGCTTTGGTTGGGAGAACACTGAAGCTTTCTTT
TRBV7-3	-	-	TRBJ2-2	CASSREGGTGTGELFF	TGTGCCAGCAGCCGCGAGGGGGGCACGGGCACCGGGGAGCTGTTTTTT
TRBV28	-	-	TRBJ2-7	CASSPPLYEQYF	TGTGCCAGCAGTCCGCCCCTTTACGAGCAGTACTTC